The 23 T cell receptor beta chains below were found in one sample sequenced in a study of blood T cell repertoires in COVID-19. Here immunoSEQ multiplex PCR was the method, and the copy in TCRdb shows in-frame clones only, minus some. The sample lists nearly 300,000 clones, about 91% occurring once. Sequenced material: peripheral blood. The receptor set was obtained from a woman aged 30 to 39 who had recovered from COVID-19.

This clone was counted once. The chain recombines TRBV5-1 with TRBJ1-4; TRBD1 is a possible D gene (5 bases). The CDR3 consists of 20 residues. Per the germline V gene, CDR1 is SGHRS and CDR2 is YFSETQ. The V end lost 3 bases, the J end lost 4 bases, and 28 bases lay between the germline ends. The CDR3 nucleotides read TGCGCCAGCAGCTCTACCTATTACACCGGGACCCGGGGGAGTAATGAAAAACTGTTTTTT. It encodes CASSSTYYTGTRGSNEKLFF.

The V call is TRBV27, the J call TRBJ1-1, with a possible D match to TRBD1 (5 bases). The V end was cut by 5 bases, the J end by 13 bases, with 20 bases between. This CDR3 comprises 13 residues. Germline V gene sequence: CDR1 MNHEY, CDR2 SMNVEV (reference sequence). The chain's CDR3 is CASSVGTPGTVFF. CDR3 sequence (DNA): TGTGCCAGCAGTGTCGGGACTCCGGGGACTGTTTTCTTT.

This clone was detected a few times. This sequence joins TRBV9 and TRBJ1-4; D is unresolved. V was trimmed by 2 bases and J by 6 bases, leaving 11 bases between them. The CDR3 is 14 amino acids. Germline values: CDR1 SGDLS, CDR2 YYNGEE. The DNA of the CDR3 is TGTGCCAGCAGCGTGGGAGGGTGGGATGAAAAACTGTTTTTT. Translation gives CASSVGGWDEKLFF. The full variable domain, its missing parts supplied by reference TRBV9 and TRBJ1-4, is DSGVTQTPKHLITATGQRVTLRCSPRSGDLSVYWYQQSLDQGLQFLIQYYNGEERAKGNILERFSAQQFPDLHSELNLSSLELGDSALYFCASSVGGWDEKLFFGSGTQLSVL.

This chain uses TRBV27 with TRBJ2-1; D perhaps matches TRBD1 (6 bases). CDR1 and CDR2 (germline): MNHEY, SMNVEV (reference sequence). Trimming took off 2 bases at V and 3 bases at J, with 14 bases between the two ends. This CDR3 contains 16 residues. The CDR3 coding sequence is TGTGCCAGCAGTTTAGAGGGGACACTGATCTACAATGAGCAGTTCTTC. Protein: CASSLEGTLIYNEQFF.

This chain links TRBV28 with TRBJ1-6; perhaps TRBD1 as D (5 bases). This CDR3 spans 15 amino acids. CDR1 and CDR2 from the germline V gene are MDHEN and SYDVKM. V lost 1 base, J lost 7 bases, and 11 bases lay in between. The CDR3 DNA reads as TGTGCCAGCAGTTTATATGGGGCGCGGAATTCACCCCTCCACTTT. This gives the protein CASSLYGARNSPLHF.

The rearrangement uses TRBV6-5 and TRBJ2-5, with TRBD2 matching 8 bases. Germline V gene sequence: CDR1 MNHEY, CDR2 SVGAGI. The CDR3 is 15 residues long. J gave up 2 bases and V 6 bases, and 8 bases lay outside the gene matches. The CDR3 sequence is CASRGSGTEQETQYF. Written as DNA, the CDR3 is TGTGCCAGCAGGGGTAGCGGGACCGAGCAAGAGACCCAGTACTTC.

Turning to this clone: The junction departs from the called germline gene at one end, perhaps through a read error. The V and J genes are TRBV4-1 and TRBJ2-1, with TRBD2 matching over 9 bases. CDR3 size: 15 residues. Germline loops: CDR1 MGHRA, CDR2 YSYEKL. As DNA, the CDR3 is TGCGCCAGCAGTCAAGCTAGCGGGGCCTACAATGAGCAGTTCTTC. This gives the protein CASSQASGAYNEQFF.

The chain joins TRBV9 to TRBJ1-5, with a weak D call TRBD1 (6 bases). V dropped 4 bases and J dropped 7 bases, with 21 bases sitting between them. This CDR3 comprises 16 residues. Looked up from germline, CDR1 is SGDLS and CDR2 is YYNGEE. The CDR3, as DNA: TGTGCCAGCAGCCCTACATCGGACAGTTCTTTGCAGCCCCAGCATTTT. Translated: CASSPTSDSSLQPQHF. Using reference TRBV9 and TRBJ1-5 for the parts outside the CDR3, the full variable domain is DSGVTQTPKHLITATGQRVTLRCSPRSGDLSVYWYQQSLDQGLQFLIQYYNGEERAKGNILERFSAQQFPDLHSELNLSSLELGDSALYFCASSPTSDSSLQPQHFGDGTRLSIL.

This chain connects TRBV5-6 to TRBJ2-6; D perhaps matches TRBD1 (6 bases). Between the trimmed V and J ends, which lost 4 bases and 10 bases, there was a span of 12 bases. The CDR3 consists of 13 residues. Germline-derived CDR1 and CDR2 are SGHDT and YYEEEE. The CDR3: CASSRIQGNVLTF. The CDR3 DNA reads as TGTGCCAGCAGCCGTATACAGGGAAACGTCCTGACTTTC.

The chain links TRBV6-5 to TRBJ1-1; a possible D gene is TRBD1 (6 bases). Trimming left V 5 bases short and J 1 base short, with 14 bases between. Germline V gene sequence: CDR1 MNHEY, CDR2 SVGAGI. The CDR3 sequence is 15 residues long. CDR3: CASSQQMTGNTEAFF. The CDR3 nucleotides read TGTGCCAGCAGTCAACAAATGACAGGGAACACTGAAGCTTTCTTT.

The chain links TRBV3-1 (or the pseudogene TRBV3-2) to TRBJ2-3; the match to TRBD1 covers 8 bases. CDR3 length: 14 residues. Germline CDR1 reads LGHDT; CDR2 reads YNNKEL (reference sequence). Trimming at V came to 4 bases and at J to 4 bases, leaving 4 bases not matched to a gene. DNA for the CDR3: TGTGCCAGCAGCCTCCGGACAGGGCCAGATACGCAGTATTTT. It yields the protein CASSLRTGPDTQYF.

The V and J genes are TRBV15 and TRBJ2-7; D perhaps matches TRBD1 (6 bases). The CDR3 covers 15 residues. V was trimmed by 3 bases and J by 2 bases, leaving 14 bases between them. Per germline, CDR1 LNHNV and CDR2 YYDKDF (reference sequence). CDR3 sequence reads: CATSSYKRGTYEQYF. CDR3 DNA: TGTGCCACCAGCAGCTACAAAAGGGGGACCTACGAGCAGTACTTC. The full variable domain, in which reference TRBV15 and TRBJ2-7 provide the parts outside the CDR3, is DAMVIQNPRYQVTQFGKPVTLSCSQTLNHNVMYWYQQKSSQAPKLLFHYYDKDFNNEADTPDNFQSRRPNTSFCFLDIRSPGLGDTAMYLCATSSYKRGTYEQYFGPGTRLTVT.

This clone has only one observation. The V call is TRBV5-1, the J call TRBJ1-1, with D possibly being TRBD1 (5 bases). Between the trimmed V and J ends, which lost 4 bases and 2 bases, there was a span of 15 bases. This CDR3 region has 15 residues. Germline loops: CDR1 SGHRS, CDR2 YFSETQ. CDR3 protein: CASSPGGGDNTEAFF. The DNA for the CDR3 is TGCGCCAGCAGCCCGGGAGGAGGGGATAACACTGAAGCTTTCTTT. Based on the CDR3 plus reference TRBV5-1 and TRBJ1-1, the full variable domain is KAGVTQTPRYLIKTRGQQVTLSCSPISGHRSVSWYQQTPGQGLQFLFEYFSETQRNKGNFPGRFSGRQFSNSRSEMNVSTLELGDSALYLCASSPGGGDNTEAFFGQGTRLTVV.

This clone was detected only a few times. The chain employs TRBV7-9 and TRBJ2-1; TRBD2 agrees at 12 bases. This CDR3 has 14 amino acids. The V gene end was trimmed by 5 bases and the J gene end by 8 bases; junction bases not matched to a gene: 4. Germline V lookup: CDR1 SEHNR, CDR2 FQNEAQ (reference sequence). In DNA, the CDR3 is TGTGCCAGCAGCGCCCGGACTAGCGGGGATGAGCAGTTCTTC. Translating it yields CASSARTSGDEQFF.

This chain joins TRBV9 and TRBJ1-6, with D possibly TRBD1 on 6 matching bases. With 4 bases removed from V and 9 bases from J, the gap between germline ends came to 14 bases. The CDR3 is 14 residues long. Germline values: CDR1 SGDLS, CDR2 YYNGEE. The CDR3 DNA reads as TGTGCCAGCAGCCCGACAGGCCAGTCTTCACCCCTCCACTTT. Its translation: CASSPTGQSSPLHF.

CDR3 in amino acids: CASSEFQGREGYTF. The CDR3 DNA sequence: TGTGCCAGCAGTGAGTTTCAGGGGCGAGAGGGCTACACCTTC. The gene calls are TRBV6-1 and TRBJ1-2; D may be TRBD1 (6 bases). Germline values: CDR1 MNHNS, CDR2 SASEGT. Deletions cut 3 bases from V and 8 bases from J, with 16 bases between. The CDR3 is 14 amino acids.

The V gene is TRBV3-1 (or the pseudogene TRBV3-2), the J gene TRBJ2-1; D is perhaps TRBD2 (7 bases). The germline gives CDR1 LGHDT, CDR2 YNNKEL (reference sequence). The CDR3 is made up of 19 amino acids. Trimming took 4 bases from V and 4 from J, leaving 26 bases between them. CDR3 DNA sequence: TGTGCCAGCAGCCGCAGTCCCGGGGTGTTCGCGGGGGCATACAATGAGCAGTTCTTC. Protein: CASSRSPGVFAGAYNEQFF.

The chain carries TRBV2 and TRBJ1-2, with 9 bases matching TRBD1. This CDR3 region has 14 residues. Germline V gene lookup returns CDR1 SNHLY and CDR2 FYNNEI. V dropped 6 bases and J dropped 7; count of bases not matched to a gene: 9. CDR3: CASRRGGQGGGYTF. In nucleotides, the CDR3 is TGTGCCAGCAGGAGGGGGGGACAGGGAGGTGGCTACACCTTC.

This clone has just one count. The J gene is TRBJ2-5, the V gene TRBV6-2 or TRBV6-3, with a tentative D call TRBD2 (6 bases). The V gene's germline CDR1 is MNHEY and CDR2 SVGEGT. The CDR3 covers 14 residues. Between the trimmed V and J ends, which lost 4 bases and 2 bases, there was a span of 11 bases. CDR3 loop: CASSSRTTQETQYF. DNA for the CDR3: TGTGCCAGCAGTTCCAGGACTACGCAAGAGACCCAGTACTTC.

This rearrangement joins TRBV30 to TRBJ2-3; 8 bases map to TRBD1. The CDR3 has 15 residues. Germline lookup yields CDR1 GTSNPN and CDR2 SVGIG (reference sequence). The V and J ends lost 3 bases and 2 bases, in that order; junction bases with no gene match: 7. The CDR3 nucleotides are TGTGCCTGGAGCCCAGGGGGCGGCAACACAGATACGCAGTATTTT. It codes for CAWSPGGGNTDTQYF. The variable domain in full, completed from reference TRBV30 and TRBJ2-3, reads SQTIHQWPATLVQPVGSPLSLECTVEGTSNPNLYWYRQAAGRGLQLLFYSVGIGQISSEVPQNLSASRPQDRQFILSSKKLLLSDSGFYLCAWSPGGGNTDTQYFGPGTRLTVL.

The CDR3 loop reads CAISPGRETQYF. CDR3 sequence (DNA): TGTGCCATCAGTCCTGGCAGGGAGACCCAGTACTTC. V usage is TRBV10-3 and J usage is TRBJ2-5; no reliable D call. Per the germline V gene, CDR1 is ENHRY and CDR2 is SYGVKD. V shed 5 bases and J shed 5 bases, with 9 bases lying between them. The CDR3 is 12 residues long.

The rearrangement joins TRBV4-1 to TRBJ2-1; TRBD2 is a possible D gene (7 bases). The CDR3 contains 18 residues. CDR1 is MGHRA and CDR2 is YSYEKL in the germline V gene. The V gene lost 0 bases and the J gene lost 1 base, with 16 bases spanning the gap. Here the CDR3 reads CASSQDEGGSPSYNEQFF. CDR3 nucleotides: TGCGCCAGCAGCCAAGACGAGGGGGGGAGTCCTTCCTACAATGAGCAGTTCTTC.

This sequence joins TRBV2 and TRBJ1-5; TRBD1 matches 8 bases. V shed 4 bases and J 4 bases; nucleotides not matched to a gene: 12. Per the germline V gene, CDR1 is SNHLY and CDR2 is FYNNEI. The CDR3 is 17 amino acids. CDR3 DNA sequence: TGTGCCAGCAGTGGGGCCAAAGGACAGGGAGGGAATCAGCCCCAGCATTTT. As protein: CASSGAKGQGGNQPQHF.